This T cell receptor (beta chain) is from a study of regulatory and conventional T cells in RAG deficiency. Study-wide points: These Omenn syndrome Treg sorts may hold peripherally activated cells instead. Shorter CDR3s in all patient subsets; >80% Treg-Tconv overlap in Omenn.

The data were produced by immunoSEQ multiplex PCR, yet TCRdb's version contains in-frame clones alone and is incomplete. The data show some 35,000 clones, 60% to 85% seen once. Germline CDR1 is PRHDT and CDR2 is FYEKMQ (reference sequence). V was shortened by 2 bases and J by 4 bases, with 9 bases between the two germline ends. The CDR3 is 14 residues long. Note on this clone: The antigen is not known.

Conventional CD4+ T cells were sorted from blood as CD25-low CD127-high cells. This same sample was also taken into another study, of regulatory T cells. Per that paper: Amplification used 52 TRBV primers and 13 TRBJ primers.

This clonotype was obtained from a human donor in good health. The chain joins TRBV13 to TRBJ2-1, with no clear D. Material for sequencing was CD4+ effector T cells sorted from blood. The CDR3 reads CASSLRQKYNEQFF. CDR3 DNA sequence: TGTGCCAGCAGCTTAAGGCAGAAATACAATGAGCAGTTCTTC. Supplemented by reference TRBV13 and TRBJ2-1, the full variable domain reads AAGVIQSPRHLIKEKRETATLKCYPIPRHDTVYWYQQGPGQDPQFLISFYEKMQSDKGSIPDRFSAQQFSDYHSELNMSSLELGDSALYFCASSLRQKYNEQFFGPGTRLTVL.